The 5 T cell receptor beta chains given below trace back to one sample, sequenced in a study of CD8 T cells in Susac syndrome. Reverse transcription used about 0.45 to 1 ug RNA and random hexamers. One entry per CDR3 protein results from TCRdb running MiXCR on the immunoSEQ multiplex PCR reads. The top ten clones hold more than 0.09% of a sample with hundreds of thousands of distinct CDR3 sequences, more than 70% of them seen once. The sample was CD8+ T cells from PBMCs. These TCRs come from a human donor with multiple sclerosis.

V and J are TRBV6-5 and TRBJ1-1; D is perhaps TRBD1 (5 bases). The germline V gene encodes CDR1 MNHEY and CDR2 SVGAGI. There are 12 residues in the CDR3. Between the trimmed V and J ends, which lost 2 bases and 6 bases, there was a span of 7 bases. The CDR3 spells CASSYGGPEAFF. The DNA of the CDR3 is TGTGCCAGCAGTTACGGGGGTCCTGAAGCTTTCTTT.

The V and J genes are TRBV3-1 and TRBJ2-2, with TRBD2 matching over 10 bases. V shed 4 bases and J 2 bases; nucleotides not matched to a gene: 13. The CDR3 spans 19 residues. Germline V gene sequence: CDR1 LGHDT, CDR2 YNNKEL (reference sequence). The CDR3 is CASSPPLPLAGLNTGELFF. CDR3 DNA sequence: TGTGCCAGCAGCCCACCCCTCCCACTAGCGGGACTAAACACCGGGGAGCTGTTTTTT.

The DNA for the CDR3 is TGTGCCAGCAGCTCCCAGGTCGGAGCAGCTTTCTTT. Encoded protein: CASSSQVGAAFF. The chain links TRBV7-6 to TRBJ1-1; D remains ambiguous. V lost 4 bases and J 10 bases, leaving 13 bases between the germline ends. This CDR3 comprises 12 residues. The germline V gene has CDR1 SGHVS and CDR2 FNYEAQ. Filled out from reference TRBV7-6 and TRBJ1-1, the complete variable domain reads GAGVSQSPRYKVTKRGQDVALRCDPISGHVSLYWYRQALGQGPEFLTYFNYEAQQDKSGLPNDRFSAERPEGSISTLTIQRTEQRDSAMYRCASSSQVGAAFFGQGTRLTVV.

This chain uses TRBV5-5 with TRBJ1-2, with 9 bases identical to TRBD1. Germline CDR1 SGHKS, CDR2 YYEKEE (reference sequence). The CDR3 is 15 amino acids. The junction had 6 bases not matched to a gene; V was cut back by 4 bases and J by 2 bases. The CDR3 is CASSVGTGPNYGYTF. The DNA for the CDR3 is TGTGCCAGCAGCGTCGGGACAGGGCCCAACTATGGCTACACCTTC.

V and J are TRBV7-9 and TRBJ2-3; 11 nucleotides align to TRBD1. V shed 6 bases and J 3 bases; nucleotides not matched to a gene: 11. The CDR3 consists of 17 residues. CDR1 and CDR2 (germline): SEHNR, FQNEAQ (reference sequence). CDR3 sequence: CASSYPSGQGATDTQYF. In DNA, the CDR3 is TGTGCCAGCAGTTACCCGAGCGGACAGGGGGCAACAGATACGCAGTATTTT.